The 4 T cell receptor beta chains below all came from one sample that was sequenced in a study of cytomegalovirus exposure and HLA in healthy donors. Primers: 60 Vbeta forward and 13 Jbeta reverse. Method: immunoSEQ multiplex PCR; TCRdb's copy keeps in-frame clones and lacks some. The repertoire holds about 70,000 clones, with about nine tenths as singletons. The sample consisted of PBMCs. The receptors come from a woman in her thirties in good health and CMV-seronegative.

V and J are TRBV2 and TRBJ2-1, with 7 bases fitting TRBD2. V dropped 5 bases and J dropped 1; count of bases not matched to a gene: 2. CDR1 and CDR2 (germline): SNHLY, FYNNEI. CDR3 length: 14 residues. CDR3 sequence (DNA): TGTGCCAGCAGTCTAGCGGTTTCCTACAATGAGCAGTTCTTC. Translated: CASSLAVSYNEQFF.

The chain employs TRBV4-3 and TRBJ2-1; TRBD2 matches 8 bases. Germline V gene sequence: CDR1 LGHNA, CDR2 YSLEER. With V trimmed by 4 bases and J by 8 bases, 10 bases remained unmatched. CDR3 length: 15 residues. For the CDR3, the DNA is TGCGCCAGCAGCCTTGGAAGCGGGAGATTGCATGAGCAGTTCTTC. It is translated as CASSLGSGRLHEQFF.

The chain is built from TRBV5-5 and TRBJ2-3; perhaps TRBD1 as D (6 bases). Germline loops: CDR1 SGHKS, CDR2 YYEKEE (reference sequence). The V end lost 3 bases, the J end lost 2 bases, and 13 bases lay between the germline ends. This CDR3 spans 15 amino acids. DNA for the CDR3: TGTGCCAGCAGCTCTTCGACAGGCTTCACAGATACGCAGTATTTT. It translates to CASSSSTGFTDTQYF.

This chain links TRBV19 with TRBJ1-1, with D tentatively TRBD1 (6 bases). Trimming left V 7 bases short and J 5 bases short, with 17 bases between. The germline V gene has CDR1 LNHDA and CDR2 SQIVND (reference sequence). The CDR3 has 14 residues. The DNA for the CDR3 is TGTGCCAGTACCGCAGTGAACAGGGAAACTGAAGCTTTCTTT. Translation: CASTAVNRETEAFF.